Included here is one TCR beta chain sequence, with context. Antigen unknown. Using RNA template, CDR3s of TCR alpha and beta were amplified with iRepertoire arm-PCR. Tissue mRNA or PBMC total RNA, 100-400 ng, went into one-step reverse transcription and amplification. MiXCR was run by TCRdb on the multiplex PCR reads, yielding one entry per CDR3 protein. The table has around 350,000 distinct CDR3 sequences, around 45% seen once. The sample belongs to a study of glioma-infiltrating T cells. About the study: Samples included WHO grade II oligodendrogliomas or astrocytomas and initial-diagnosis grade IV glioblastomas. Target coverage was roughly 4.5- to 11-fold for roughly one million blood T cells.

With 8 bases removed from V and 2 bases from J, the gap between germline ends came to 16 bases. This CDR3 contains 14 residues. The germline V gene encodes CDR1 SQVTM and CDR2 ANQGSEA. General study results and limits: Gliomas, especially low-grade, showed above-expected tissue-blood divergence; non-neoplastic patients showed below.

The chain combines TRBV29-1 with TRBJ2-1, with D unclear. This TCR was sampled from a human donor with low-grade glioma or glioblastoma, undergoing nonglioma brain surgery, or in good health (not recorded which). Sequencing was carried out using glioma tissue, nonneoplastic brain tissue, or PBMCs (not recorded which). CDR3 protein: CSSCTMGTYNEQFF. For the CDR3, the DNA is TGCAGCTCGTGTACGATGGGTACCTACAATGAGCAGTTCTTC.